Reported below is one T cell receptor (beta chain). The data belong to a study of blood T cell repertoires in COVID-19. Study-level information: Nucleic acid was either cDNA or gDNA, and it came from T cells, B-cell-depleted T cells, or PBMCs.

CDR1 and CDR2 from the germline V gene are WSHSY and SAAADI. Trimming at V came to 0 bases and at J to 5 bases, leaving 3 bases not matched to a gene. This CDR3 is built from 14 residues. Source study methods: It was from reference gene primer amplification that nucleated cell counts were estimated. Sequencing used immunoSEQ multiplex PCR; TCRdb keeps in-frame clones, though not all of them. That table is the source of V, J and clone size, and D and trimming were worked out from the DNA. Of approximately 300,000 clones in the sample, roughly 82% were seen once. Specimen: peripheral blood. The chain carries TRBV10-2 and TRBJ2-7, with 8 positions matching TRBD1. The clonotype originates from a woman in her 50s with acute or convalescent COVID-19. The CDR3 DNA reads TGCGCCAGCAGTGAGTCGGGGACAGGTGACGAGCAGTACTTC. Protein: CASSESGTGDEQYF.